The T cell receptor beta chain under discussion was sequenced for a study of blood T cell repertoires in COVID-19. The method was immunoSEQ multiplex PCR; TCRdb's version includes in-frame clones alone and lacks a portion of them. The sample has fewer than 90,000 clones, 80% to 90% seen once; the top ten hold around a third. The V gene's germline CDR1 is MDHEN and CDR2 SYDVKM. The CDR3 contains 15 residues. V gave up 9 bases and J gave up 1 base; unmatched junction bases: 10. Specimen: peripheral blood. The sequence was obtained from a man aged 70 or older with acute or convalescent COVID-19. V gene TRBV28 combines with J gene TRBJ1-2; 8 nucleotides agree with TRBD1. The DNA for the CDR3 is TGTGCCAGTGGGACAGGTACGATCTATAACTATGGCTACACCTTC. Translated, it gives CASGTGTIYNYGYTF.